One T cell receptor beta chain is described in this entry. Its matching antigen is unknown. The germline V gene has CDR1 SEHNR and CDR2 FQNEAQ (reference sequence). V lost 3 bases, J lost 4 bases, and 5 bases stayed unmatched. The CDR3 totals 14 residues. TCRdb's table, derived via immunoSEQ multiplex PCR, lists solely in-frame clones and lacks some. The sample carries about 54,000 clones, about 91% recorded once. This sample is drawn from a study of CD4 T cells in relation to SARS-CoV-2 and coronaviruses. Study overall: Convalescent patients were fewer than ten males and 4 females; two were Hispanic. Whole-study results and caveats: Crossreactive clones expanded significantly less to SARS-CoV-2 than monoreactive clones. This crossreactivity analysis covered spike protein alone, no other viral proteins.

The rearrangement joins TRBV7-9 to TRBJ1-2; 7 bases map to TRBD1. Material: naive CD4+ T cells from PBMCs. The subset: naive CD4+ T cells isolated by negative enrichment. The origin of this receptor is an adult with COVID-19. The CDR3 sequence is CASSFLDRVYGYTF. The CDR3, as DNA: TGTGCCAGCAGCTTCCTTGACAGGGTCTATGGCTACACCTTC.